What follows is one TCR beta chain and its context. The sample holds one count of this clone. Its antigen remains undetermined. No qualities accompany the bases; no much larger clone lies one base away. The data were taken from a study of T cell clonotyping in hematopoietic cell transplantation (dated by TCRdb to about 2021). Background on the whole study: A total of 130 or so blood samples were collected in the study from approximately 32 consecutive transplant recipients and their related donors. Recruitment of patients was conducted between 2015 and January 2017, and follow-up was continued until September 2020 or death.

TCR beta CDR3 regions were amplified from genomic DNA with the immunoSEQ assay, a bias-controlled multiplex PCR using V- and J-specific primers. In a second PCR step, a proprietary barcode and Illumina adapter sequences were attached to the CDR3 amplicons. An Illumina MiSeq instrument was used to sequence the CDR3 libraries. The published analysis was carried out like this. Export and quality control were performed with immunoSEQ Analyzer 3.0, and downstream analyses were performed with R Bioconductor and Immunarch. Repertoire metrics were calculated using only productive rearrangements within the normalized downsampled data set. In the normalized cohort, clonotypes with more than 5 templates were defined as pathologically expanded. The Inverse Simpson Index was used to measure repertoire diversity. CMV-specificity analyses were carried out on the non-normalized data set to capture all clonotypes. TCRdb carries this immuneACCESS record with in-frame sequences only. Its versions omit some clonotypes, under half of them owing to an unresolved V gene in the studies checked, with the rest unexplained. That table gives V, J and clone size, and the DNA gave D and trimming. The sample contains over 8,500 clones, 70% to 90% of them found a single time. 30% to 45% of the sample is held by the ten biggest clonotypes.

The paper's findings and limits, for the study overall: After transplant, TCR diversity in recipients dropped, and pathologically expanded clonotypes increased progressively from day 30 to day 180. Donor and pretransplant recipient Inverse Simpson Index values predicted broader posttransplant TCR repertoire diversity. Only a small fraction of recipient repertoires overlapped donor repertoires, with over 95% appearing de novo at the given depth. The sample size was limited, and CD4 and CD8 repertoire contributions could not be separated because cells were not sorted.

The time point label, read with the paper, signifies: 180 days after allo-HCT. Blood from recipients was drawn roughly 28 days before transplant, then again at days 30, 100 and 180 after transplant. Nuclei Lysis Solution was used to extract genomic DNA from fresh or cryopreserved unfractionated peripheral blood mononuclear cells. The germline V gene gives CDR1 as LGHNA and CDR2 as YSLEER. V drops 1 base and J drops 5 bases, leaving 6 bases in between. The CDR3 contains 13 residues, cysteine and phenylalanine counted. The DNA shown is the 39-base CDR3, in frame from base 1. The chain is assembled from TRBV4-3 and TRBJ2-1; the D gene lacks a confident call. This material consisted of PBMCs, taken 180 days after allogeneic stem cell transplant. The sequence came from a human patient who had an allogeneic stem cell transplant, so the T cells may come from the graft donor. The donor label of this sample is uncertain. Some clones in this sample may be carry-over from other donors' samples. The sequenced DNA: TGCGCCAGCAGCCAAGGGGCCCACAATGAGCAGTTCTTC. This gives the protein CASSQGAHNEQFF.